A single sample is the source of the 18 T cell receptor beta chains below, sequenced in a study of T-cell reconstitution after alpha-beta-depleted transplantation in children. Unique molecular identifiers were built into the TCRbeta library. TCRdb re-called the PCR reads through MiXCR, storing one row per CDR3 protein. The table records 600,000 to 700,000 distinct CDR3 sequences, roughly 15% of them present only once. The specimen comprised PBMCs from the stem cell graft donor, sampled from the stem cell graft. The receptors shown here come from a human donor who donated a stem cell graft to a child with acute myeloid leukemia.

CDR3 sequence reads: CASSSSGQNYEQYF. In DNA, the CDR3 is TGTGCCAGCAGCTCGTCGGGACAGAACTACGAGCAGTACTTC. The chain joins TRBV7-9 to TRBJ2-7; 7 bases fit TRBD1. The V gene end was trimmed by 4 bases and the J gene end by 3 bases; junction bases not matched to a gene: 6. Germline CDR1 is SEHNR and CDR2 is FQNEAQ (reference sequence). The CDR3 has 14 residues.

This clonotype was counted ten times or more. The V gene is TRBV6-5, the J gene TRBJ2-2, with no clear D. The CDR3 consists of 17 residues. V lost 0 bases and J 4 bases, leaving 15 bases between the germline ends. The germline gives CDR1 MNHEY, CDR2 SVGAGI. As DNA, the CDR3 is TGTGCCAGCAGTTACTCGATTCCCAGCCGTCCCACCGGGGAGCTGTTTTTT. Encoded protein: CASSYSIPSRPTGELFF.

This clonotype was detected only a few times. V is TRBV20-1 and J is TRBJ1-1; 8 bases are shared with TRBD1. Germline CDR1 is DFQATT and CDR2 is SNEGSKA (reference sequence). J gave up 3 bases and V 1 base, and 7 bases lay outside the gene matches. The CDR3 is 15 residues long. The CDR3 protein is CSARVQGAGYTEAFF. The CDR3 DNA follows: TGCAGTGCTAGAGTCCAGGGGGCGGGTTACACTGAAGCTTTCTTT.

This clonotype appeared many times. The rearrangement links TRBV20-1 to TRBJ2-1, with 7 bases matching TRBD1. Unmatched junction bases numbered 10, after V lost 5 bases and J lost 3 bases. Germline CDR1 reads DFQATT; CDR2 reads SNEGSKA (reference sequence). The CDR3 has 15 amino acids. CDR3 amino acids: CSAALRGGVYNEQFF. The CDR3 DNA reads TGCAGTGCTGCCCTCCGAGGGGGCGTCTACAATGAGCAGTTCTTC.

This clonotype came up many times. This chain joins TRBV7-6 and TRBJ2-2; 9 bases agree with TRBD1. This CDR3 has 13 residues. V shed 5 bases and J 9 bases; nucleotides not matched to a gene: 4. The V gene's germline CDR1 is SGHVS and CDR2 FNYEAQ. The CDR3 loop is CASSITGGRELFF. DNA for the CDR3: TGTGCCAGCAGCATTACAGGGGGCCGGGAGCTGTTTTTT.

The V gene is TRBV5-6, the J gene TRBJ2-1; possibly TRBD1 for D (5 bases). The CDR3 has 16 amino acids. Deletions cut 0 bases from V and 3 bases from J, with 13 bases between. Germline CDR1 reads SGHDT; CDR2 reads YYEEEE. The CDR3 reads CASSLGVGALYNEQFF. The CDR3 DNA reads TGTGCCAGCAGCTTGGGGGTAGGGGCCCTCTACAATGAGCAGTTCTTC.

This clonotype was detected ten times or more. The chain has TRBV20-1 and TRBJ1-2, with a weak D call TRBD1 (5 bases). The length of the CDR3 is 15 residues. V lost 2 bases to trimming and J lost 3 bases, with 16 bases between them. Germline V gene lookup returns CDR1 DFQATT and CDR2 SNEGSKA (reference sequence). CDR3 nucleotide sequence: TGCAGTGCTAGACCCCCGTGGGGCGGTGACTATGGCTACACCTTC. It codes for CSARPPWGGDYGYTF.

This clonotype was seen a handful of times. The chain joins TRBV6-2 or TRBV6-3 to TRBJ2-2, with TRBD2 matching 10 bases. V was pared by 5 bases and J by 2 bases, with 17 bases of the junction left unmatched. The CDR3 is 20 amino acids. CDR1 is MNHEY, CDR2 SVGEGT, per germline. In DNA, the CDR3 is TGTGCCAGCAGTCCGTTAGGGAGCGGGGGGGAACCTTCTAACACCGGGGAGCTGTTTTTT. Its protein product is CASSPLGSGGEPSNTGELFF.

The CDR3 spells CASSLKGARVTEAFF. The DNA of the CDR3 is TGTGCCAGCAGCTTAAAGGGGGCGCGCGTCACTGAAGCTTTCTTT. The rearrangement links TRBV7-9 to TRBJ1-1; 7 bases map to TRBD1. Per germline, CDR1 SEHNR and CDR2 FQNEAQ (reference sequence). The CDR3 spans 15 residues. J lost 4 bases, V lost 2 bases, and 7 bases had no gene match. Looking up the rest from reference TRBV7-9 and TRBJ1-1 gives the full variable domain: DTGVSQNPRHKITKRGQNVTFRCDPISEHNRLYWYRQTLGQGPEFLTYFQNEAQLEKSRLLSDRFSAERPKGSFSTLEIQRTEQGDSAMYLCASSLKGARVTEAFFGQGTRLTVV.

At least ten counts were recorded for this clonotype. The rearrangement joins TRBV29-1 to TRBJ2-7; D is unresolved. Between the trimmed V and J ends, which lost 4 bases and 2 bases, there was a span of 12 bases. The length of the CDR3 is 13 residues. Per germline, CDR1 SQVTM and CDR2 ANQGSEA. The CDR3 DNA reads TGCAGCGTTGGGACGGATTTTACCTACGAGCAGTACTTC. This gives the protein CSVGTDFTYEQYF.

A note on this clonotype: The junction departs from the called germline gene at one end, perhaps through a read error. The J gene is TRBJ1-3, the V gene TRBV5-5, with 10 bases fitting TRBD1. Germline values: CDR1 SGHKS, CDR2 YYEKEE (reference sequence). The length of the CDR3 is 18 residues. The CDR3 coding sequence is TGTGCCAGCAGCGTCAACCCGGGACAGGGGAAGGTTGGAAACACCCTATATTTT. Its translation: CASSVNPGQGKVGNTLYF.

This clonotype was detected ten times or more. The chain combines TRBV12-3 or TRBV12-4 with TRBJ2-3; D not resolved. This CDR3 comprises 10 residues. Trimming removed 6 bases at V and 4 bases at J, with 2 bases between. CDR3 amino acids: CASSSDTQYF. CDR3 nucleotides: TGTGCCAGCAGCTCAGATACGCAGTATTTT.

Ten or more counts support this clonotype. V usage is TRBV11-2 and J usage is TRBJ2-5; 8 bases fit TRBD1. The germline CDR1 and CDR2 sequences are SGHAT and FQNNGV. There are 13 residues in the CDR3. Trimming cost V 7 bases and J 4 bases; bases outside gene matches: 5. This chain's CDR3 is CASTRTGRETQYF. CDR3 bases: TGTGCCAGCACCAGGACAGGGCGAGAGACCCAGTACTTC.

The CDR3 here is CSVNDRGRLDEQYF. The CDR3 nucleotides read TGCAGCGTAAATGACAGGGGGCGCCTCGACGAGCAGTACTTC. The chain has TRBV29-1 and TRBJ2-7; 10 bases are a match to TRBD1. Germline V gene data show CDR1 as SQVTM and CDR2 as ANQGSEA. The J segment lost 5 bases and the V segment lost 6 bases, leaving 10 bases of the junction unmatched. The CDR3 consists of 14 residues.

The sample holds many counts of this clonotype. The chain employs TRBV6-5 and TRBJ2-2, with TRBD1 matching 9 bases. The J segment lost 5 bases and the V segment lost 2 bases, leaving 6 bases of the junction unmatched. CDR1 and CDR2 (germline): MNHEY, SVGAGI. There are 16 residues in the CDR3. The CDR3 DNA is TGTGCCAGCAGTTACCGGGGACAGGGAGAAACCGGGGAGCTGTTTTTT. Translating it yields CASSYRGQGETGELFF.

The rearrangement uses TRBV12-3 or TRBV12-4 and TRBJ1-5, with D unresolved. V gave up 3 bases and J gave up 3 bases, with 18 bases separating them. This CDR3 has 17 amino acids. The CDR3, as DNA: TGTGCCAGCAGTTTGGGGAAGTCATCCGAGTCCAATCAGCCCCAGCATTTT. As protein: CASSLGKSSESNQPQHF.

The V and J genes are TRBV10-3 and TRBJ2-2, with D perhaps TRBD1 (5 bases). This CDR3 has 11 residues. Trimming took 10 bases from V and 7 from J, leaving 10 bases between them. Germline CDR1 reads ENHRY; CDR2 reads SYGVKD. The CDR3 region is CATSGHGELFF. The CDR3, as DNA: TGTGCCACCTCAGGGCACGGGGAGCTGTTTTTT.

This clonotype came up many times. The genes are TRBV5-1 and TRBJ1-1; perhaps TRBD1 as D (6 bases). The germline V and J ends were trimmed by 1 base and 8 bases, with 9 bases remaining between them. Germline loops: CDR1 SGHRS, CDR2 YFSETQ. This CDR3 has 12 residues. CDR3 sequence reads: CASSLTGREAFF. The DNA for the CDR3 is TGCGCCAGCAGCTTGACAGGGAGGGAAGCTTTCTTT.